This T cell receptor beta chain was recorded in a study of blood T cell repertoires in COVID-19 (dated by TCRdb to about 2020). About the study as a whole: The collaborator samples originated in the United States, Italy and Spain and spanned the acute and convalescent phases of COVID-19. The prospective study material was composed of cDNA or gDNA derived from T cells, B-cell-depleted T cells, or PBMCs. Deeply sampled blood TCRbeta repertoires from subjects exposed to, actively infected with, or recovered from COVID-19 were included in the dataset. The repertoires were released in a freely available public database intended as a resource for research on the immune response to SARS-CoV-2. The samples were drawn from the first 160 participants of the ongoing ImmuneRACE study and from roughly 1,300 subjects provided by 6 global collaborators. Sample metadata almost always included a de-identified subject ID, COVID-19 status, age in years and sex. Where available, HLA class I and class II types were taken from metadata supplied by the sample provider and were not determined by assay-based typing.

TCRbeta CDR3 regions were amplified from genomic DNA by means of the immunoSEQ Assay, a bias-controlled multiplex PCR. Regarding the original processing steps: The number of nucleated cells in each sample was estimated by amplification of reference gene primers within the assay. Sequence reads were collapsed and filtered to measure the absolute abundance of every unique TCRbeta CDR3 rearrangement. Productive Simpson clonality was computed per sample as the square root of Simpson's diversity index over productive rearrangements. TCRdb carries this immuneACCESS record with in-frame sequences only. Its versions omit some clonotypes, under half of them owing to an unresolved V gene in the studies checked, with the rest unexplained. The V and J calls and clone size are taken from that table; D and trimming were inferred from the DNA. Within this sample are about 180,000 clones, with approximately 80% of them counted one time only. 1.5% of the sample is in the top ten clones.

Collaborating institutions collected whole blood in K2EDTA tubes following their own protocols. Collaborator samples were shipped for TCRbeta analysis as frozen whole blood, isolated PBMCs, or DNA extracted from either sample type. A note on this clone: Its antigen is still unknown. There are no base qualities to consult, and no much larger clone falls within one base.

The investigation overall reported the following: The amount of clinical and demographic metadata varied by source and participant and was provided uncurated.

The sequencing input was peripheral blood. The source is a human donor in a cohort sampled during active COVID-19.

CDR3 sequence: CASSPYPGQGAREQYF. The bases are TGCGCCAGCAGCCCCTACCCCGGACAGGGGGCCCGCGAGCAGTACTTC. The receptor chain draws on TRBV4-1 and TRBJ2-7, and TRBD1 aligns with 11 junction nucleotides. Including cysteine and phenylalanine, the CDR3 has 16 amino acids. Only the CDR3 region is kept as DNA, spanning 48 bases read in frame from base 1. Based on the germline V gene, the CDR1 and CDR2 sequences are MGHRA and YSYEKL. Relative to germline, V is missing 4 bases and J is missing 6 bases, with 11 bases of the junction outside any gene match.